This TCR beta chain was retrieved from a study of vaccination and CD4 T cells after COVID-19 (dated by TCRdb to the early 2020s). Looking at the study overall: Convalescent patients had a positive SARS-CoV-2 result on nasal swab PCR, and of these patients, fewer than ten had mild disease and one had severe disease. Participants received two doses of either the Pfizer-BioNTech BNT162b2 vaccine (n=8) or the Moderna mRNA-1273 vaccine (n=2). In control cultures, a CEFX viral epitope pool was used as positive control, an HIV-1 Nef peptide pool was used as negative control, or no peptide was added. For stimulating the cultures, overlapping spike peptide pools were used, derived from SARS-CoV-2 as well as from the common cold coronaviruses HCoV-NL63, HCoV-OC43 and HCoV-229E. Post-vaccine blood samples were taken a median of about 72 days after the second vaccine dose, with a range of 14 to 241 days. Post-COVID blood samples from convalescent patients were collected a median of roughly 100 days after diagnosis, with a range of roughly 30 to 170 days. In the convalescent cohort there were six males and four females, among whom were two Hispanic individuals, seven Caucasians, two Asians and one multiracial person. In 10 COVID-19 convalescent patients and several infection-naive healthy vaccine recipients, the spike-specific CD4+ TCR repertoire before mRNA vaccination was compared with the repertoire after mRNA vaccination.

Comment on this clonotype: Its binding antigen is unknown. No quality values exist for individual bases; no much larger clone is one base distant.

The library was generated by PCR. TCR sequencing of DNA from cultured CD4+ T cells used the Oncomine TCR Beta short-read assay at the Johns Hopkins FTIC core. Genomic DNA was extracted from the cultured CD4+ T cells with the QIAamp micro DNA kit. Oncomine TCR Beta libraries from cultured CD4+ T cells were pooled using unique dual indexes and sequenced on an Illumina iSeq 100. The authors' pipeline ran thus. Non-productive sequences were filtered out, and CDR3s that did not start with C, did not end with F or W, or were shorter than 7 amino acids were discarded. The MANAFEST web application identified antigen-specific clonotypes by comparing peptide-stimulated wells against reference wells and other culture wells. An FDR below 0.05, an odds ratio above 5, and a productive frequency above 0.1% in at least two of three replicate wells were required for clones to be considered positive. Clonotypes that were significantly expanded in both SARS-CoV-2 spike wells and at least one common cold coronavirus spike condition were defined as cross-reactive. Similarity between CDR3 sequences was evaluated in R version 3.6.1 using Levenshtein distances (stringdist) and unrooted phylogenetic trees (ape). The public sequencing data were trimmed at Q25 with fastp and processed into clonotypes with MiXCR by TCRdb, which kept only in-frame beta chains. For every CDR3 protein sequence, its rows merge into one entry that carries the most common genes and DNA. The V and J calls reflect TCRdb's pipeline rather than the authors' work. The sample profile shows 8,500 to 10,000 distinct CDR3 sequences; approximately 48% of them were found once. The ten top clones hold 8% of the sample.

Between the V and J ends, shortened by 3 bases and 2 bases respectively, the junction contains 10 bases. The germline V gene yields SGHAT for CDR1 and FQNNGV for CDR2. Inclusive of the bounding cysteine and phenylalanine, the CDR3 is 14 residues long. Kept here is only the CDR3 DNA, which spans 42 bases and is read in frame from base 1. Study-wide conclusions, independent of this receptor: An increase in the median number of SARS-CoV-2-reactive clonotypes from 20 to 25 after infection to some 38 after vaccination was observed, but the change was not found to be significant. In convalescent patients, a median around 89% of post-vaccine SARS-CoV-2-reactive clones were detected only after vaccination, suggesting vaccine-specific priming. In convalescent patients, nearly all vaccine-specific clones (304 of 307) were found to be mono-reactive for SARS-CoV-2 spike rather than cross-reactive with common cold coronaviruses. The study included relatively few convalescent patients and did not analyze early timepoints after natural infection.

The treatment or condition label corresponds to: approximately nine-day PBMC culture with coronavirus spike peptide pools or control peptides (ViraFEST assay). The ViraFEST assay was used in the study, in which antigen-specific T cells were expanded with peptide pools and expanded clonotypes were subsequently identified by TCR sequencing. The convalescent patients' positive SARS-CoV-2 PCR tests fell between March and December 2020, which was before the Alpha, Beta and Delta variants emerged in the United States. About 2 million PBMCs per well were cultured in IMDM with approximately 5% human AB serum and approximately 9.1 IU/ml IL-2, plus 10 ug/ml peptide pools. Half of the culture medium was replaced with fresh IL-2-containing medium on days 3 and 7. CD4+ T cells were isolated after roughly nine days of culture through negative selection using the EasySep CD4+ T cell isolation kit. Ficoll-Paque Plus gradient centrifugation was used to isolate PBMCs from whole blood, and the isolated PBMCs were then either used fresh or cryopreserved at -140C. In general, triplicate wells were set up for every culture condition.

The sequenced material came from CD4+ T cells from blood, cultured in vitro. This TCR derives from a human donor who had recovered from COVID-19. Here the chain combines TRBV11-2 and TRBJ2-5; TRBD2 could be the D gene, as 5 bases match. CDR3 protein: CASSFGRGQETQYF. The sequenced DNA is TGTGCCAGCAGCTTCGGTCGGGGACAAGAGACCCAGTACTTC.